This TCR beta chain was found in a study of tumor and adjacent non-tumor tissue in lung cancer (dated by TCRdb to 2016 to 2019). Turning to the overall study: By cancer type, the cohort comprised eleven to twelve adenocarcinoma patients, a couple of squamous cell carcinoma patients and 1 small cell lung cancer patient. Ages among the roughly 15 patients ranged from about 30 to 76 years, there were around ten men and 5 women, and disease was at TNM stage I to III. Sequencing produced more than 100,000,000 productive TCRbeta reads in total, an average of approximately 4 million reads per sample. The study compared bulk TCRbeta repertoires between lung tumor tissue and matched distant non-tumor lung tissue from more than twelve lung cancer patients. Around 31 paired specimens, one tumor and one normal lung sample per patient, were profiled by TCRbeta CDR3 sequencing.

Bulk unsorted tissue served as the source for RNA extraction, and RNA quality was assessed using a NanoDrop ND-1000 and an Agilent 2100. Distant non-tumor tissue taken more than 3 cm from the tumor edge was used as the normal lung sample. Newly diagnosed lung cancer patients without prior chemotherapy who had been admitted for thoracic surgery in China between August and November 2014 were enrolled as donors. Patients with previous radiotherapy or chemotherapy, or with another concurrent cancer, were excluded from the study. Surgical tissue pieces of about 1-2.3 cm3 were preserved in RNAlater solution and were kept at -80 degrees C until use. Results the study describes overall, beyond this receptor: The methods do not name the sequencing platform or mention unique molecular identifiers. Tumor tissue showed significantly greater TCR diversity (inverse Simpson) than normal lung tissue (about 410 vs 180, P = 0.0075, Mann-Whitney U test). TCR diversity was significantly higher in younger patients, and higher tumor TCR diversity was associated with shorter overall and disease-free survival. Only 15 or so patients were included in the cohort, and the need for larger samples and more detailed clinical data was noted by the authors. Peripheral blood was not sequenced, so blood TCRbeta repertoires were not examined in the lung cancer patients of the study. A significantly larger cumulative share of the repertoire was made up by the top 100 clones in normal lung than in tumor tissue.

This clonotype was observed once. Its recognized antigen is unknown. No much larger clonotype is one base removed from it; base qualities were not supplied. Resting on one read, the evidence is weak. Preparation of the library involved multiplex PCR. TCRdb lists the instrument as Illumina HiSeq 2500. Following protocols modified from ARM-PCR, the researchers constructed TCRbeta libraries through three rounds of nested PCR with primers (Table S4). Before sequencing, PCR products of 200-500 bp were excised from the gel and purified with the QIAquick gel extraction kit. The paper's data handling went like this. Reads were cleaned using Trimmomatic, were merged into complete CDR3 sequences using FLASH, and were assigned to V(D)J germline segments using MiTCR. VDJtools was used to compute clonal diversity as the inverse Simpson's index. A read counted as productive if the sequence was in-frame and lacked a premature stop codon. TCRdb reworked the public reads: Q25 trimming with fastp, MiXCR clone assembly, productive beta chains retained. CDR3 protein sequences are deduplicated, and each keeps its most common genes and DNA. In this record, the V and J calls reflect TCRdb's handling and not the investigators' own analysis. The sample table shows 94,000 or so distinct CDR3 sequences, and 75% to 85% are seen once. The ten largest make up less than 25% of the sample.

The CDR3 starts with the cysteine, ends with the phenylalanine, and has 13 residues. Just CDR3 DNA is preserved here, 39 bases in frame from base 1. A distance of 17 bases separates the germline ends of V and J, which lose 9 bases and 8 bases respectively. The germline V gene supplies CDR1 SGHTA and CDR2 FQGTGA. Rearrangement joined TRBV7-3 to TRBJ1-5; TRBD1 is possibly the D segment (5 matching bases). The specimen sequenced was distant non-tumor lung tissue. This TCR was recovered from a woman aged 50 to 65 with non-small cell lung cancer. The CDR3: CASLRGSEKPQHF. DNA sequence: TGTGCCAGTCTGCGGGGGAGTGAAAAGCCCCAGCATTTT.